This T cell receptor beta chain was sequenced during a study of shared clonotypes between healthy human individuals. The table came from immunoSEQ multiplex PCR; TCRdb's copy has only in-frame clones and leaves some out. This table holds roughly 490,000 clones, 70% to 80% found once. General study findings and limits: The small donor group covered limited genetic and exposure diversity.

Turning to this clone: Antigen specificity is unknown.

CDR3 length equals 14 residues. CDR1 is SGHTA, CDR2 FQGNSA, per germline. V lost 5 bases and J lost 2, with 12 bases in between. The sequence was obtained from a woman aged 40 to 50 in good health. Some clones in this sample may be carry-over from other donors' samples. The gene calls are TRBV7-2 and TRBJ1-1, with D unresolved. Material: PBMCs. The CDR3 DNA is TGTGCCAGCAGCCCCCCCTTCGCTAACACTGAAGCTTTCTTT. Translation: CASSPPFANTEAFF. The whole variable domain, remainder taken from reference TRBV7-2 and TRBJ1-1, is GAGVSQSPSNKVTEKGKDVELRCDPISGHTALYWYRQSLGQGLEFLIYFQGNSAPDKSGLPSDRFSAERTGGSVSTLTIQRTQQEDSAVYLCASSPPFANTEAFFGQGTRLTVV.